The 9 T cell receptor beta chains given below trace back to one sample, sequenced in a study of OX40 agonist ivuxolimab in advanced cancers. Repertoires were generated with immunoSEQ multiplex PCR, while TCRdb's copy carries only in-frame clones and drops some. This repertoire shows roughly 48,000 clones, about 88% found once; its top ten account for approximately 1.2%. The sample in question was CD4+ or CD8+ T cells sorted from blood, obtained in a trial of the OX40 agonist ivuxolimab. All receptors derive from an adult with an advanced solid tumor such as melanoma, head and neck, liver or kidney cancer.

This clone was seen just once. The chain combines TRBV28 with TRBJ2-3; TRBD2 aligns across 8 bases. The junction had 4 bases not matched to a gene; V was cut back by 3 bases and J by 2 bases. The germline gives CDR1 MDHEN, CDR2 SYDVKM. The CDR3 sequence is 15 residues long. The CDR3: CASSFSGGLTDTQYF. The CDR3 nucleotides are TGTGCCAGCAGTTTTTCGGGGGGGCTCACAGATACGCAGTATTTT.

The rearrangement uses TRBV18 and TRBJ2-2; D possibly corresponds to TRBD1 (5 bases). This CDR3 spans 17 amino acids. The germline V gene encodes CDR1 KGHSH and CDR2 LQKENI. Trimming stripped 3 bases from V and 0 bases from J, with 14 bases between. The CDR3 here is CASSPRPSGTNTGELFF. The CDR3 coding sequence is TGTGCCAGCTCACCCAGGCCCTCAGGGACGAACACCGGGGAGCTGTTTTTT. Filled out from reference TRBV18 and TRBJ2-2, the complete variable domain reads NAGVMQNPRHLVRRRGQEARLRCSPMKGHSHVYWYRQLPEEGLKFMVYLQKENIIDESGMPKERFSAEFPKEGPSILRIQQVVRGDSAAYFCASSPRPSGTNTGELFFGEGSRLTVL.

The V gene is TRBV20-1, the J gene TRBJ2-5; D unclear. The CDR3 length is 11 residues. V was clipped by 2 bases and J by 2 bases, with 3 bases between them. Germline CDR1 reads DFQATT; CDR2 reads SNEGSKA (reference sequence). The DNA of the CDR3 is TGCAGTGCTAGATTACAAGAGACCCAGTACTTC. This gives the protein CSARLQETQYF.

This clone was counted once. V gene TRBV11-2 combines with J gene TRBJ2-5; D remains unclear. The V and J ends lost 5 bases and 5 bases respectively, with 12 bases between them. This CDR3 spans 13 amino acids. From germline, CDR1 is SGHAT and CDR2 FQNNGV. The chain's CDR3 is CASSPISEETQYF. The CDR3 DNA sequence: TGTGCCAGCAGCCCAATCTCAGAGGAGACCCAGTACTTC.

The V gene is TRBV5-1, the J gene TRBJ2-5, with D uncertain. Trimming cost V 5 bases and J 5 bases, with 19 bases left between them. This CDR3 has 15 amino acids. Per the germline V gene, CDR1 is SGHRS and CDR2 is YFSETQ. CDR3: CASRLDGTRSETQYF. The CDR3 region has the DNA TGCGCCAGCAGACTGGATGGAACACGGTCGGAGACCCAGTACTTC.

The V gene is TRBV2, the J gene TRBJ1-4; D gene ambiguous. V lost 6 bases to trimming and J lost 5 bases, with 10 bases between them. The V gene's germline CDR1 is SNHLY and CDR2 FYNNEI. The CDR3 totals 13 residues. CDR3 loop: CASRGSPNEKLFF. CDR3 nucleotides: TGTGCCAGCAGGGGCTCCCCGAATGAAAAACTGTTTTTT.

V usage is TRBV10-3 and J usage is TRBJ2-5; 7 bases are shared with TRBD1. Germline assignment: CDR1 ENHRY and CDR2 SYGVKD. V trimming: 10 bases; J trimming: 5 bases; junction bases outside the gene matches: 13. This CDR3 is built from 14 residues. The CDR3 sequence: CATQGEPPRETQYF. DNA of the CDR3: TGTGCCACCCAGGGGGAGCCGCCTCGGGAGACCCAGTACTTC.

The CDR3 region has the DNA TGTGCCAGCAGCTGGTCAGGACAGAAGGGTGGCTACACCTTC. This codes for CASSWSGQKGGYTF. V gene TRBV7-8 combines with J gene TRBJ1-2; maybe TRBD1 (6 bases). The CDR3 consists of 14 residues. The germline V gene has CDR1 SGHVS and CDR2 FQNEAQ. Trimming left V 4 bases short and J 7 bases short, with 16 bases between.

The rearrangement uses TRBV27 and TRBJ2-5; 9 positions agree with TRBD2. Germline CDR1 MNHEY, CDR2 SMNVEV (reference sequence). V shed 5 bases and J 2 bases; nucleotides not matched to a gene: 18. The CDR3 sequence is 19 residues long. As DNA, the CDR3 is TGTGCCAGCAGTCCCACCGCAGACATACTAGCGGGTTTTCAAGAGACCCAGTACTTC. This codes for CASSPTADILAGFQETQYF.